This TCR beta chain comes out of a study of radiation and T cells in renal cell carcinoma. The protocol was immunoSEQ multiplex PCR, while the TCRdb copy is restricted to in-frame clones and leaves out a portion. The sample consists of some 100,000 clones, 84% of them appearing once. The CDR3 loop spans 14 amino acids. Germline assignment: CDR1 MNHGY and CDR2 SVAAGI. V shed 4 bases and J shed 0 bases, with 4 bases lying between them. General study results and limits: Without pretreatment biopsies, baseline tumor clonotype presence was undetermined. In blood, top tumor clones expanded by 2 weeks, shrinking by 4.

This clone appeared a single time. What it binds is unknown. The time point denotes: blood 4 weeks post-SBRT, at nephrectomy. Treatment of the sample: 15 Gy SBRT to primary tumor, nephrectomy 4 weeks later. Nephrectomy followed 15 Gy stereotactic body radiation by 4 weeks. The chain couples TRBV6-9 to TRBJ2-6, with D hard to call. This receptor was obtained from a man in his 60s with renal cell carcinoma. The sequenced sample was blood, obtained from a patient whose treatment included radiotherapy and nephrectomy. In nucleotides, the CDR3 is TGTGCCAGCAGTTGGGACTCTGGGGCCAACGTCCTGACTTTC. Translation gives CASSWDSGANVLTF.